This T cell receptor beta chain stems from a study of early T cells in non-severe SARS-CoV-2 infection. TCRdb re-analysed the 5' RACE reads in MiXCR, keeping a single row per CDR3 protein. The sample carries about 110,000 distinct CDR3 sequences, about 12% recorded once. CDR3 length: 14 amino acids. CDR1 is KGHDR and CDR2 is SFDVKD in the germline V gene. V lost 5 bases, J lost 7 bases, and 9 bases stayed unmatched. This clonotype originated in an adult who was a healthcare worker with PCR-confirmed SARS-CoV-2 infection or an uninfected control (not recorded which). The sequenced material came from whole blood. This chain links TRBV24-1 with TRBJ2-7, with 8 nucleotides matching TRBD1. The CDR3 is CATSAGTGRGEQYF. The CDR3 DNA sequence: TGTGCCACCAGTGCCGGGACAGGCCGGGGGGAGCAGTACTTC.